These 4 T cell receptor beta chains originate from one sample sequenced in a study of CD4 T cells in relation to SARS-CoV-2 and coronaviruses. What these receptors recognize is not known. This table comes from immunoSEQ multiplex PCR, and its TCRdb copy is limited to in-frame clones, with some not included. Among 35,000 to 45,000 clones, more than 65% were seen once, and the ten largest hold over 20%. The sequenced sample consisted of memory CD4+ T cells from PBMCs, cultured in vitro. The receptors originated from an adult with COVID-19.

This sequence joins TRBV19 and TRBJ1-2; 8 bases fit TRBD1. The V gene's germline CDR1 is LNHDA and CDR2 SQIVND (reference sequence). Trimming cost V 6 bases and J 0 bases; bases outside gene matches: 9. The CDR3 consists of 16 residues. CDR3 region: CASRTRDRYTNYGYTF. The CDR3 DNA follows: TGTGCCAGTAGGACCCGGGACAGGTATACTAACTATGGCTACACCTTC.

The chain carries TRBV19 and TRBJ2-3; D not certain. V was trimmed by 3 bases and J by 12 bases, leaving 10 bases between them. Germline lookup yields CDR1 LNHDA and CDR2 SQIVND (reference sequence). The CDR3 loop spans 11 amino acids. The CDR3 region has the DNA TGTGCCAGTAGTATCGCTTTTCGACAGTATTTT. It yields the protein CASSIAFRQYF.

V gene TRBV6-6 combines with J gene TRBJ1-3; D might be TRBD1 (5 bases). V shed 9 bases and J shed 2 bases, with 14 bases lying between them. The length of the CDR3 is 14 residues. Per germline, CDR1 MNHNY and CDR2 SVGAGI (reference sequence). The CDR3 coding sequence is TGTGCCAGTCTCGGGGCAGGGACTGGAAACACCATATATTTT. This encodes CASLGAGTGNTIYF.

Here the CDR3 DNA reads TGTGCCAGCAGCCTGGACGGCGCCTACGAGCAGTACTTC. This gives the protein CASSLDGAYEQYF. The chain carries TRBV5-4 and TRBJ2-7; D is uncertain. This CDR3 is built from 13 residues. Germline V gene data show CDR1 as SGHNT and CDR2 as YYREEE (reference sequence). Trimming removed 4 bases at V and 2 bases at J, with 10 bases between. The full variable domain, completed using reference TRBV5-4 and TRBJ2-7, is ETGVTQSPTHLIKTRGQQVTLRCSSQSGHNTVSWYQQALGQGPQFIFQYYREEENGRGNFPPRFSGLQFPNYSSELNVNALELDDSALYLCASSLDGAYEQYFGPGTRLTVT.